This T cell receptor (beta chain) comes out of a study of T cell responses to AZD1222 COVID-19 vaccine. Study results and limitations: Spike-specific TCR depth and breadth grew after two AZD1222 doses. Baseline seropositivity characterized only a handful of AZD1222 recipients.

In regard to this clone: The antigen remains unidentified.

This CDR3 has 17 residues. V was trimmed by 6 bases and J by 0 bases, leaving 19 bases between them. The germline V gene encodes CDR1 SEHNR and CDR2 FQNEAQ (reference sequence). Some clones are missing from TCRdb's copy, which holds only in-frame ones; the method was immunoSEQ multiplex PCR. The sample holds 85,000 to 120,000 clones, about 90% seen once. Source: peripheral blood, taken 28 days after the second AZD1222 dose. The sequence came from an adult who received the AZD1222 COVID-19 vaccine. V and J are TRBV7-9 and TRBJ2-3; tentatively, D is TRBD1 or TRBD2 (5 bases each). The CDR3 DNA reads TGTGCCAGCAGGTCCGGGCCTCGGGGCAGAAGCACAGATACGCAGTATTTT. Translation gives CASRSGPRGRSTDTQYF. The full variable domain, with the rest looked up from reference TRBV7-9 and TRBJ2-3, is DTGVSQNPRHKITKRGQNVTFRCDPISEHNRLYWYRQTLGQGPEFLTYFQNEAQLEKSRLLSDRFSAERPKGSFSTLEIQRTEQGDSAMYLCASRSGPRGRSTDTQYFGPGTRLTVL.